This T cell receptor beta chain comes out of a study of technical replicates of blood from a handful of donors. Method: immunoSEQ multiplex PCR; TCRdb's copy keeps in-frame clones and lacks some. Of about 73,000 clones in the sample, over 90% were seen once. The germline CDR1 and CDR2 sequences are SGHTA and FQGNSA. The V segment lost 1 base and the J segment 7 bases; nucleotides outside the gene matches: 9. CDR3 length equals 17 residues. The genes are TRBV7-2 and TRBJ2-2, with 10 bases matching TRBD1. Sequencing was carried out using PBMCs. The receptor was isolated from a human donor in good health. Some clones in this sample may be carry-over from other donors' samples. The CDR3 DNA is TGTGCCAGCAGCTTAGATGTAGGGACAGGGGTTAGCGGGGAGCTGTTTTTT. It specifies CASSLDVGTGVSGELFF.